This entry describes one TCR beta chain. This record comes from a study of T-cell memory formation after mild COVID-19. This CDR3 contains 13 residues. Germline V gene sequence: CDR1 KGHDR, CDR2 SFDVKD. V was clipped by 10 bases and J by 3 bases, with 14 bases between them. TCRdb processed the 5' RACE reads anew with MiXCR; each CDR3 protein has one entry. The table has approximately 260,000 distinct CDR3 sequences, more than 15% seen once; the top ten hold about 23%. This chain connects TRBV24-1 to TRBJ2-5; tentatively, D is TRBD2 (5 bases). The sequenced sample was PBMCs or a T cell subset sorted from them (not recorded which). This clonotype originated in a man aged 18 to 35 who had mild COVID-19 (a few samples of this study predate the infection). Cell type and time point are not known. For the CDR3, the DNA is TGTGCCACAAGCGAGGGCGCCAAAGAGACCCAGTACTTC. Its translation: CATSEGAKETQYF.